This is a list of T cell receptor beta chains from one sample in a study of cytomegalovirus exposure and HLA in healthy donors. Some clones are missing from TCRdb's copy, which holds only in-frame ones; the method was immunoSEQ multiplex PCR. Here the sample spans about 67,000 clones, 68% being singletons. Material for sequencing was PBMCs. The receptors originated from a woman in her 30s in good health and CMV-seronegative. Each CDR3 is given with its conserved first and last residue. The order of the fields is J gene, clone size, D gene, V gene, CDR3 protein, CDR3 DNA. The D gene is left open where the match is weak. Clone size is shown for a subset of rows, as once, few, many or a class of expanded clone.

j_call: TRBJ1-3
clone_size: -
d_call: -
v_call: TRBV6-1
cdr3_aa: CASSPGSSGNTIYF
cdr3_nt: TGTGCCAGCAGTCCTGGGAGCTCTGGAAACACCATATATTTT

j_call: TRBJ2-7
clone_size: -
d_call: -
v_call: TRBV30
cdr3_aa: CACCKQKAAYEQYF
cdr3_nt: TGTGCCTGTTGCAAGCAGAAGGCGGCATACGAGCAGTACTTC

j_call: TRBJ2-2
clone_size: -
d_call: -
v_call: TRBV30
cdr3_aa: CAWSGTSGTPNTGELFF
cdr3_nt: TGTGCCTGGAGTGGAACCTCGGGGACACCCAACACCGGGGAGCTGTTTTTT

j_call: TRBJ2-5
clone_size: -
d_call: -
v_call: TRBV14
cdr3_aa: CASSQGFGGQETQYF
cdr3_nt: TGTGCCAGCAGCCAAGGATTCGGGGGCCAAGAGACCCAGTACTTC

j_call: TRBJ1-4
clone_size: -
d_call: -
v_call: TRBV6-5
cdr3_aa: CASSPTQQANEKLFF
cdr3_nt: TGTGCCAGCAGCCCCACACAGCAGGCTAATGAAAAACTGTTTTTT

j_call: TRBJ2-3
clone_size: few
d_call: -
v_call: TRBV6-6
cdr3_aa: CASSFRVIDTQYF
cdr3_nt: TGTGCCAGCAGCTTCAGGGTAATAGATACGCAGTATTTT

j_call: TRBJ2-3
clone_size: -
d_call: TRBD2
v_call: TRBV2
cdr3_aa: CASSFGTSDTDTQYF
cdr3_nt: TGTGCCAGCAGTTTCGGGACTAGCGACACAGATACGCAGTATTTT

j_call: TRBJ2-7
clone_size: -
d_call: -
v_call: TRBV28
cdr3_aa: CASSNQGSRAYEQYF
cdr3_nt: TGTGCCAGCAGTAACCAGGGTTCCCGGGCCTACGAGCAGTACTTC

j_call: TRBJ1-1
clone_size: -
d_call: TRBD1
v_call: TRBV2
cdr3_aa: CASTLTGGRRLNTEAFF
cdr3_nt: TGTGCCAGCACCCTGACAGGGGGCAGGAGGTTAAACACTGAAGCTTTCTTT

j_call: TRBJ2-3
clone_size: -
d_call: -
v_call: TRBV5-4
cdr3_aa: CASSLVGGGPGTDTQYF
cdr3_nt: TGTGCCAGCAGCTTGGTAGGGGGGGGGCCGGGCACAGATACGCAGTATTTT

j_call: TRBJ2-7
clone_size: -
d_call: TRBD1
v_call: TRBV2
cdr3_aa: CASSARGQGGQYF
cdr3_nt: TGTGCCAGCAGTGCCCGGGGACAGGGTGGGCAGTACTTC

j_call: TRBJ2-3
clone_size: -
d_call: TRBD1
v_call: TRBV27
cdr3_aa: CASSFEGAATDTQYF
cdr3_nt: TGTGCCAGCAGTTTCGAGGGGGCGGCCACAGATACGCAGTATTTT

j_call: TRBJ2-3
clone_size: few
d_call: -
v_call: TRBV7-2
cdr3_aa: CASSSTGRVTDTQYF
cdr3_nt: TGTGCCAGCAGTTCTACGGGCAGGGTCACAGATACGCAGTATTTT

j_call: TRBJ1-2
clone_size: -
d_call: -
v_call: TRBV7-6
cdr3_aa: CASSLDTAHGGYTF
cdr3_nt: TGTGCCAGCAGCTTAGACACGGCACACGGGGGCTACACCTTC

j_call: TRBJ2-1
clone_size: -
d_call: -
v_call: TRBV21-1
cdr3_aa: CASIAAGGYNEQFF
cdr3_nt: TGTGCCAGCATCGCGGCGGGGGGCTACAATGAGCAGTTCTTC

j_call: TRBJ2-1
clone_size: -
d_call: TRBD2
v_call: TRBV4-3
cdr3_aa: CASSQVYSGGYNEQFF
cdr3_nt: TGCGCCAGCAGCCAAGTGTATAGCGGGGGCTACAATGAGCAGTTCTTC

j_call: TRBJ2-3
clone_size: -
d_call: TRBD2
v_call: TRBV4-3
cdr3_aa: CASSQSFGGSTYTQYF
cdr3_nt: TGCGCCAGCAGCCAATCTTTCGGGGGGAGCACATATACGCAGTATTTT

j_call: TRBJ2-7
clone_size: -
d_call: -
v_call: TRBV7-2
cdr3_aa: CASSLGQGGEQYF
cdr3_nt: TGTGCCAGCAGCTTAGGACAGGGAGGTGAGCAGTACTTC

j_call: TRBJ2-2
clone_size: -
d_call: TRBD1
v_call: TRBV11-3
cdr3_aa: CASSRDRGHANTGELFF
cdr3_nt: TGTGCCAGCAGCAGGGACAGGGGCCACGCGAACACCGGGGAGCTGTTTTTT

j_call: TRBJ1-1
clone_size: -
d_call: -
v_call: TRBV2
cdr3_aa: CASSVNRNTEAFF
cdr3_nt: TGTGCCAGCAGTGTGAACAGGAACACTGAAGCTTTCTTT